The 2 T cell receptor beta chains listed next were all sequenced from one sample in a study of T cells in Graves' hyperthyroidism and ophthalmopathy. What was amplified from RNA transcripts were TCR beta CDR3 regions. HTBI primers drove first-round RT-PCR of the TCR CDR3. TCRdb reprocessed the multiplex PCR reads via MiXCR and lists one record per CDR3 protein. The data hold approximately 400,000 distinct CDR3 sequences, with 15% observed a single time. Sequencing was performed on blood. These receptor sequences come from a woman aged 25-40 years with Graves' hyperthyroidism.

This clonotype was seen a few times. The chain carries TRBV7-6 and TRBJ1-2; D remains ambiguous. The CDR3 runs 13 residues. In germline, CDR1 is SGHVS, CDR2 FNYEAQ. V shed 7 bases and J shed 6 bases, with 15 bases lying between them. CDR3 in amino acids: CASNPRGENGYTF. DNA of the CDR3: TGTGCCAGCAACCCCCGTGGGGAGAATGGCTACACCTTC.

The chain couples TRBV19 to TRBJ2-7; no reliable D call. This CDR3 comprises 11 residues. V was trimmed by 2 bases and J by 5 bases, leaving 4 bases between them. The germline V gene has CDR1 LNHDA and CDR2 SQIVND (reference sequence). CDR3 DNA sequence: TGTGCCAGTAGTATACGGAACGAGCAGTACTTC. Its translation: CASSIRNEQYF.